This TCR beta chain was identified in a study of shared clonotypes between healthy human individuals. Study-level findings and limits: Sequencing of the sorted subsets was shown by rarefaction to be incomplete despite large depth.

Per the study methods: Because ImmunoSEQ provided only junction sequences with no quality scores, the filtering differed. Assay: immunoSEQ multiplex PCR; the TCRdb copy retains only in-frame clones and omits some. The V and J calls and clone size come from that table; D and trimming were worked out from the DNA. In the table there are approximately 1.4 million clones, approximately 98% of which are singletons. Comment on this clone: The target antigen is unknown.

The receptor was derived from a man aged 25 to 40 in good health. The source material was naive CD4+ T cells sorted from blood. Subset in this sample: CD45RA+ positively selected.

The CDR3 loop is CASSPAPAGVPAGELFF. As DNA, the CDR3 is TGCGCCAGCAGCCCAGCCCCCGCAGGAGTCCCGGCCGGGGAGCTGTTTTTT. The chain joins TRBV4-1 to TRBJ2-2, with D unclear. CDR3 length: 17 residues. Deletions cut 4 bases from V and 6 bases from J, with 21 bases between. In germline, CDR1 is MGHRA, CDR2 YSYEKL.